The 5 T cell receptor beta chains below all came from one sample that was sequenced in a study of T-cell memory formation after mild COVID-19. TCRdb recomputed calls from the 5' RACE reads with MiXCR, one row per CDR3 protein. Of roughly 110,000 distinct CDR3 sequences in the sample, about a sixth were seen once. Sequencing was done on a sample of PBMCs or a T cell subset sorted from them (not recorded which). These receptors all stem from an adult woman who had mild COVID-19 (a few samples of this study predate the infection). Cell type and time point are not known.

This clonotype has a handful of counts. The rearrangement joins TRBV7-9 to TRBJ2-2; TRBD2 agrees at 8 bases. This CDR3 has 14 amino acids. The germline CDR1 and CDR2 sequences are SEHNR and FQNEAQ (reference sequence). After removal of 4 bases from V and 7 bases from J, the junction contained 5 bases not matched to a gene. CDR3 nucleotides: TGTGCCAGCAGCTCGGCCGGGACTAGCGGGGAGCTGTTTTTT. It is translated as CASSSAGTSGELFF.

This clonotype was picked up a small number of times. The V and J genes are TRBV3-1 and TRBJ2-5; D may match TRBD1 or TRBD2 (5 bases each). Germline V gene data show CDR1 as LGHDT and CDR2 as YNNKEL (reference sequence). The CDR3 totals 15 residues. Trimming took 1 base from V and 2 from J, leaving 11 bases between them. The CDR3 region is CASSQVARGQETQYF. Here the CDR3 DNA reads TGTGCCAGCAGCCAAGTTGCGAGGGGTCAAGAGACCCAGTACTTC.

The genes are TRBV4-1 and TRBJ1-1, with TRBD1 as a possible D gene (5 bases). This CDR3 is 14 amino acids long. Trimming removed 1 base from V and 3 bases from J, with 9 bases in between. Per germline, CDR1 MGHRA and CDR2 YSYEKL. CDR3 bases: TGCGCCAGCAGCCAAGTGTCAGGGTACACTGAAGCTTTCTTT. The encoded protein is CASSQVSGYTEAFF.

This clonotype was seen a few times. An end of the junction differs from the germline gene, which may be a read error. The gene calls are TRBV4-1 and TRBJ1-2; D not resolved. Germline loops: CDR1 MGHRA, CDR2 YSYEKL. This CDR3 contains 12 residues. CDR3 in DNA: TGCGCCAGCAGCCAAGGTTCAGGCGCGGACCACTTC. Protein product: CASSQGSGADHF.

This clonotype was seen only a few times. V gene TRBV15 combines with J gene TRBJ2-2; D not certain. CDR1 and CDR2 (germline): LNHNV, YYDKDF (reference sequence). The germline V and J ends were trimmed by 1 base and 6 bases, with 6 bases remaining between them. The length of the CDR3 is 13 residues. CDR3 sequence reads: CATSRGASGELFF. The CDR3 DNA reads as TGTGCCACCAGCAGAGGGGCATCCGGGGAGCTGTTTTTT. Full variable domain (rest looked up from reference TRBV15 and TRBJ2-2): DAMVIQNPRYQVTQFGKPVTLSCSQTLNHNVMYWYQQKSSQAPKLLFHYYDKDFNNEADTPDNFQSRRPNTSFCFLDIRSPGLGDTAMYLCATSRGASGELFFGEGSRLTVL.